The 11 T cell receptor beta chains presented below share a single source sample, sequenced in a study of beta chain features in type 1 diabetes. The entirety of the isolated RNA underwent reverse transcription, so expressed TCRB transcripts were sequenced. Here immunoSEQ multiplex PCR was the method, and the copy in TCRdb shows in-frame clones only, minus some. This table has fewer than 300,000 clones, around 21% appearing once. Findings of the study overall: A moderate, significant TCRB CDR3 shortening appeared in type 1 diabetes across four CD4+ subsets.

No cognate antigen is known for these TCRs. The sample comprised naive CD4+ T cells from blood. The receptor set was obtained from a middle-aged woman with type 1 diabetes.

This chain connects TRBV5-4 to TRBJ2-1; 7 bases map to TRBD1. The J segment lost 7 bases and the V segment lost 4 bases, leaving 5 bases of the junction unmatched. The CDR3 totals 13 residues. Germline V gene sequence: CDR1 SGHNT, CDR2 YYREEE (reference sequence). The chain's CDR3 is CASSTGQINEQFF. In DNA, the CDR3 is TGTGCCAGCAGCACGGGACAGATAAATGAGCAGTTCTTC.

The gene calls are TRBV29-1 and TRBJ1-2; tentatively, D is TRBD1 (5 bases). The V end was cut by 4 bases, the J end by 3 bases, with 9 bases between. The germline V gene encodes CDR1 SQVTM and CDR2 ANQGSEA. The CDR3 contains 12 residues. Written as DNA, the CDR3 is TGCAGCGTTGCGGGGGGGGACTATGGCTACACCTTC. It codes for CSVAGGDYGYTF.

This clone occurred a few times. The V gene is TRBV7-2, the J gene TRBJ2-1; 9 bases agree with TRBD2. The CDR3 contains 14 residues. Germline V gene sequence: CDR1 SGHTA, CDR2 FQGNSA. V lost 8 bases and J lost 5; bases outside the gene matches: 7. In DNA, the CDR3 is TGTGCCAGCGGAAGCGGGAGGTGGGACAATGAGCAGTTCTTC. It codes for CASGSGRWDNEQFF.

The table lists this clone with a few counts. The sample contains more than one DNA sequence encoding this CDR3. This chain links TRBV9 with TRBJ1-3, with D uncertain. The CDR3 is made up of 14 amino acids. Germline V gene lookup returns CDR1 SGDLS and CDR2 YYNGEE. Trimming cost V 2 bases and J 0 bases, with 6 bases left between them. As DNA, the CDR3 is TGTGCCAGCAGCGTCGGGAGCTCTGGAAACACCATATATTTT. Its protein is CASSVGSSGNTIYF.

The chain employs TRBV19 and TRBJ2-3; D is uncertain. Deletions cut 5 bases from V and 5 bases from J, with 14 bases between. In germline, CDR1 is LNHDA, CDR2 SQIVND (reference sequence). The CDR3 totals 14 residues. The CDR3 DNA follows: TGTGCCAGTAGTCCTCGATCCGGTGGAGATACGCAGTATTTT. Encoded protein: CASSPRSGGDTQYF.

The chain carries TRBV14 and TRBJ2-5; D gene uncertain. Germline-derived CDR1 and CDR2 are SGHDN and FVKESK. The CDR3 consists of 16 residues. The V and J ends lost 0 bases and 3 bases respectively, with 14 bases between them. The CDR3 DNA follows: TGTGCCAGCAGCCAAGATCTGGGCAGCATAGAAGAGACCCAGTACTTC. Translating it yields CASSQDLGSIEETQYF.

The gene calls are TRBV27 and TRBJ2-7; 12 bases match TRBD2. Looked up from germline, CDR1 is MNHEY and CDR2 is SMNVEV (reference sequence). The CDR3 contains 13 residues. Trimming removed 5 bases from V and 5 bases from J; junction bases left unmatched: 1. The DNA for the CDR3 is TGTGCCAGCAGTCGGACTAGCGGGAACGAGCAGTACTTC. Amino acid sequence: CASSRTSGNEQYF.

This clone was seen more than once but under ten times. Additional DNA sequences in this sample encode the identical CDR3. CDR3 region: CASSYAGEQFF. The DNA for the CDR3 is TGTGCCAGCAGTTATGCGGGGGAGCAGTTCTTC. The J gene is TRBJ2-1, the V gene TRBV6-5, with a possible D match to TRBD2 (6 bases). The CDR3 contains 11 residues. V was trimmed by 3 bases and J by 10 bases, leaving 7 bases between them. Germline-derived CDR1 and CDR2 are MNHEY and SVGAGI.

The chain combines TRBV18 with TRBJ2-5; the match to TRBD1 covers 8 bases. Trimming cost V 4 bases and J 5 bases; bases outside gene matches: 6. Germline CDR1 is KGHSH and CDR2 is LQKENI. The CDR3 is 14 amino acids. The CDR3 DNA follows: TGTGCCAGCTCACTCCTGGACAGGGTGGAGACCCAGTACTTC. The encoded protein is CASSLLDRVETQYF.

The CDR3 protein is CASSSDGDQPQHF. The CDR3 DNA follows: TGTGCCAGCAGCTCGGACGGGGATCAGCCCCAGCATTTT. This sequence joins TRBV7-3 and TRBJ1-5; D gene unclear. From germline, CDR1 is SGHTA and CDR2 FQGTGA. The CDR3 consists of 13 residues. The V end lost 4 bases, the J end lost 5 bases, and 9 bases lay between the germline ends.

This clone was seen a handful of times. The CDR3 spells CASGRASSYEQYF. DNA of the CDR3: TGTGCCAGTGGCAGGGCTAGCTCCTACGAGCAGTACTTC. V and J are TRBV28 and TRBJ2-7, with a possible D match to TRBD1 (5 bases). CDR1 is MDHEN and CDR2 is SYDVKM in the germline V gene. Trimming cost V 9 bases and J 0 bases, with 12 bases left between them. The CDR3 totals 13 residues.